Following are 18 T cell receptor beta chains from one sample sequenced in a study of neoadjuvant nivolumab and ipilimumab in lung cancer. Repertoires were generated with immunoSEQ multiplex PCR, while TCRdb's copy carries only in-frame clones and drops some. Among 20,000 to 25,000 clones listed, less than 85% were seen once. The source was peripheral blood, collected before neoadjuvant nivolumab, alone or with ipilimumab. These receptors came from an adult with non-small cell lung cancer.

The V gene is TRBV6-5, the J gene TRBJ1-5; D is uncertain. V lost 0 bases to trimming and J lost 1 base, with 4 bases between them. The germline V gene encodes CDR1 MNHEY and CDR2 SVGAGI. CDR3 length: 14 amino acids. CDR3 nucleotide sequence: TGTGCCAGCAGTTACTCTGGGAGCAATCAGCCCCAGCATTTT. Amino acids: CASSYSGSNQPQHF.

V usage is TRBV11-3 and J usage is TRBJ2-3; 11 bases are shared with TRBD2. CDR1 is SGHNT, CDR2 YENEEA, per germline. CDR3 length: 16 amino acids. The junction had 4 bases not matched to a gene; V was cut back by 5 bases and J by 0 bases. The CDR3 DNA reads TGTGCCAGCAGCCCGGGACTAGCGGCTAGCACAGATACGCAGTATTTT. The encoded protein is CASSPGLAASTDTQYF.

This chain links TRBV7-3 with TRBJ2-1; D is undetermined. In germline, CDR1 is SGHTA, CDR2 FQGTGA. The CDR3 contains 13 residues. V was shortened by 4 bases and J by 6 bases, with 10 bases between the two germline ends. CDR3 in amino acids: CASSSQTTNEQFF. CDR3 coding DNA: TGTGCCAGCAGCTCCCAGACCACCAATGAGCAGTTCTTC. Filled out from reference TRBV7-3 and TRBJ2-1, the complete variable domain reads GAGVSQTPSNKVTEKGKYVELRCDPISGHTALYWYRQSLGQGPEFLIYFQGTGAADDSGLPNDRFFAVRPEGSVSTLKIQRTERGDSAVYLCASSSQTTNEQFFGPGTRLTVL.

The J gene is TRBJ2-7, the V gene TRBV7-9; 10 bases map to TRBD2. This CDR3 has 16 amino acids. Germline V gene sequence: CDR1 SEHNR, CDR2 FQNEAQ (reference sequence). V lost 5 bases to trimming and J lost 0 bases; unmatched junction nucleotides: 7. The CDR3 here is CASSQGLAKSSYEQYF. DNA of the CDR3: TGTGCCAGCAGCCAGGGACTAGCGAAAAGCTCCTACGAGCAGTACTTC.

V and J are TRBV7-9 and TRBJ1-1; weak D call: TRBD1 (6 bases). V lost 1 base, J lost 4 bases, and 13 bases lay in between. Germline CDR1 reads SEHNR; CDR2 reads FQNEAQ (reference sequence). This CDR3 spans 15 amino acids. The CDR3 bases are TGTGCCAGCAGCTTAGAACAGGGTAGGAGCACTGAAGCTTTCTTT. Residues: CASSLEQGRSTEAFF.

This chain connects TRBV7-2 to TRBJ2-1; 12 bases map to TRBD2. CDR3 length: 16 amino acids. The germline CDR1 and CDR2 sequences are SGHTA and FQGNSA. Germline trimming cut 1 base from V and 7 bases from J; bases unmatched to any gene: 5. The CDR3 DNA reads TGTGCCAGCAGCTTAGGATTAGGACTAGCGGGAAATGAGCAGTTCTTC. This codes for CASSLGLGLAGNEQFF.

This clone came up a few times. V and J are TRBV29-1 and TRBJ2-3, with a tentative D call TRBD2 (5 bases). V was cut by 6 bases and J by 4 bases, with 11 bases left in between. CDR3 length equals 12 residues. Per germline, CDR1 SQVTM and CDR2 ANQGSEA. CDR3 residues: CSVGRGSDTQYF. DNA of the CDR3: TGCAGCGTGGGAAGAGGGTCAGATACGCAGTATTTT.

The V and J genes are TRBV5-5 and TRBJ1-5; D call uncertain. Trimming cost V 1 base and J 0 bases, with 11 bases left between them. This CDR3 spans 16 amino acids. Germline V lookup: CDR1 SGHKS, CDR2 YYEKEE (reference sequence). The CDR3 protein is CASSLLGIYSNQPQHF. CDR3 in DNA: TGTGCCAGCAGCTTGTTAGGGATCTATAGCAATCAGCCCCAGCATTTT.

The gene calls are TRBV18 and TRBJ2-1; 7 positions agree with TRBD1. CDR3 size: 19 residues. The V gene end was trimmed by 3 bases and the J gene end by 0 bases; junction bases not matched to a gene: 14. CDR1 and CDR2 (germline): KGHSH, LQKENI. The CDR3 protein is CASSPLGQYQTSSYNEQFF. CDR3 in DNA: TGTGCCAGCTCACCGCTGGGACAGTATCAAACTTCCTCCTACAATGAGCAGTTCTTC.

This chain links TRBV7-3 with TRBJ2-1; no clear D gene. Trimming removed 4 bases at V and 8 bases at J, with 18 bases between. Germline CDR1 reads SGHTA; CDR2 reads FQGTGA. The CDR3 length is 15 residues. For the CDR3, the DNA is TGTGCCAGCAGCTCCTACTCCGACCCCACCGATGAGCAGTTCTTC. Protein: CASSSYSDPTDEQFF.

The rearrangement links TRBV30 to TRBJ1-5; TRBD1 is a possible D gene (6 bases). V was clipped by 2 bases and J by 2 bases, with 16 bases between them. The length of the CDR3 is 16 residues. Germline assignment: CDR1 GTSNPN and CDR2 SVGIG (reference sequence). The CDR3 sequence: CAWSRRGTLGNQPQHF. The CDR3 DNA reads as TGTGCCTGGAGTCGGAGGGGGACCCTTGGCAATCAGCCCCAGCATTTT.

The CDR3: CASSLTERNEKLFF. The CDR3 region has the DNA TGCGCCAGCAGCCTGACAGAACGTAATGAAAAACTGTTTTTT. The chain couples TRBV5-1 to TRBJ1-4; tentative D call: TRBD1 (5 bases). The CDR3 contains 14 residues. Trimming took 4 bases from V and 4 from J, leaving 11 bases between them. CDR1 is SGHRS, CDR2 YFSETQ, per germline.

This chain joins TRBV30 and TRBJ2-2; D possibly corresponds to TRBD2 (6 bases). CDR3 length: 13 residues. The germline gives CDR1 GTSNPN, CDR2 SVGIG (reference sequence). The ends were cut back, 3 bases at V and 6 bases at J, with 11 bases in the middle. CDR3: CAWRRGLAGELFF. In DNA form, the CDR3 reads TGTGCCTGGAGACGGGGGTTGGCCGGGGAGCTGTTTTTT.

The gene calls are TRBV4-2 and TRBJ1-3; D is perhaps TRBD1 (6 bases). In germline, CDR1 is LGHNA, CDR2 YNFKEQ. The CDR3 is 15 amino acids. Trimming shortened V by 7 bases and J by 0 bases, and 13 bases separated the two germline ends. The CDR3 sequence: CASTRQDSSGNTIYF. CDR3 DNA sequence: TGTGCCAGCACTCGCCAGGACAGCTCTGGAAACACCATATATTTT.

The rearrangement uses TRBV5-1 and TRBJ1-2; TRBD1 aligns across 9 bases. CDR1 and CDR2 from the germline V gene are SGHRS and YFSETQ. The CDR3 runs 17 residues. V shed 0 bases, J shed 6 bases, and the junction held 12 bases outside the gene matches. This CDR3 is CASSLASTGGVGNGYTF. As DNA, the CDR3 is TGCGCCAGCAGCTTGGCTTCAACAGGGGGCGTAGGAAATGGCTACACCTTC.

The V call is TRBV14, the J call TRBJ2-1, with D unclear. The V gene's germline CDR1 is SGHDN and CDR2 FVKESK. V lost 3 bases and J 9 bases, leaving 6 bases between the germline ends. This CDR3 region has 11 residues. The CDR3 nucleotides read TGTGCCAGCAGCCAGTTGGTTGAGCAGTTCTTC. It encodes CASSQLVEQFF.

This clone was seen only once. The V gene is TRBV11-3, the J gene TRBJ1-5; D is undetermined. This CDR3 is built from 13 residues. In germline, CDR1 is SGHNT, CDR2 YENEEA. V dropped 0 bases and J dropped 1 base, with 1 base sitting between them. The CDR3 loop is CASSLDSNQPQHF. The CDR3 nucleotides are TGTGCCAGCAGCTTAGACAGCAATCAGCCCCAGCATTTT.

CDR3 DNA: TGTGCCAGCAGCCAACTAGCGGGAGTAGTAGAGACCCAGTACTTC. Protein sequence: CASSQLAGVVETQYF. V is TRBV14 and J is TRBJ2-5, with 10 bases aligning to TRBD2. CDR3 length equals 15 residues. Germline CDR1 is SGHDN and CDR2 is FVKESK. The junction had 4 bases not matched to a gene; V was cut back by 2 bases and J by 4 bases.